Listed below are T cell receptor beta chains from one sample, sequenced in a study of blood T cell repertoires in COVID-19. The data were produced by immunoSEQ multiplex PCR, yet TCRdb's version contains in-frame clones alone and is incomplete. This table has 41,000 or so clones, 87% appearing once. The sequenced material came from peripheral blood. Receptors were obtained from a man between 60 and 70 years old with acute or convalescent COVID-19. CDR3s include the opening cysteine and the closing phenylalanine or tryptophan. The order of the fields is J gene, D gene, V gene, clone size, CDR3 DNA, CDR3 protein. The D gene is left open where the match is weak. Size is omitted from some rows. Given values are once, few, many or a class for expanded clones.

TRBJ2-3	TRBD2	TRBV24-1	NA	TGTGCCACCACCTCGGGACTAGCGGGGGAGTGGTATTTT	CATTSGLAGEWYF
TRBJ2-3	TRBD2	TRBV30	NA	TGTGCCTGGAGCGGCGGGGGGTCACTAGATACGCAGTATTTT	CAWSGGGSLDTQYF
TRBJ2-3	NA	TRBV18	once	TGTGCCAGCTCACTTGGCCAGGGCACAGATACGCAGTATTTT	CASSLGQGTDTQYF
TRBJ1-6	NA	TRBV18	NA	TGTGCCAGCTCACCAATCCAGGGGACTAATTCACCCCTCCACTTT	CASSPIQGTNSPLHF
TRBJ2-7	TRBD2	TRBV18	NA	TGTGCCAGCTCACCACCGAATAGCGGGGGTCTCGGCGAGCAGTACTTC	CASSPPNSGGLGEQYF
TRBJ2-3	NA	TRBV11-1	NA	TGTGCCAGCAGCTTAATGCTCGGGACTAGCACAGATACGCAGTATTTT	CASSLMLGTSTDTQYF
TRBJ1-4	TRBD1	TRBV9	NA	TGTGCCAGCAGCCCAGGGGGGCCTAATGAAAAACTGTTTTTT	CASSPGGPNEKLFF
TRBJ1-1	NA	TRBV4-2	NA	TGTGCCAGCAGCCAAGATCGAATCGGGGGGAACACTGAAGCTTTCTTT	CASSQDRIGGNTEAFF
TRBJ1-3	NA	TRBV7-2	NA	TGTGCCAGCAGCTTACTGCCGAGAGGAAACACCATATATTTT	CASSLLPRGNTIYF
TRBJ1-2	TRBD1	TRBV6-2/TRBV6-3	NA	TGTGCCAGCAGTTGGCCGGGACAGTATGGCTACACCTTC	CASSWPGQYGYTF
TRBJ1-2	NA	TRBV6-5	NA	TGTGCCACCATGGGGCTGGGGCAGTCAAACTATGGCTACACCTTC	CATMGLGQSNYGYTF
TRBJ2-6	NA	TRBV6-5	NA	TGTGCCAGCACGAAGGGGTCTGGGGCCAACGTCCTGACTTTC	CASTKGSGANVLTF
TRBJ2-7	NA	TRBV19	NA	TGTGCCAGTAGTACTAACTACGAGCAGTACTTC	CASSTNYEQYF